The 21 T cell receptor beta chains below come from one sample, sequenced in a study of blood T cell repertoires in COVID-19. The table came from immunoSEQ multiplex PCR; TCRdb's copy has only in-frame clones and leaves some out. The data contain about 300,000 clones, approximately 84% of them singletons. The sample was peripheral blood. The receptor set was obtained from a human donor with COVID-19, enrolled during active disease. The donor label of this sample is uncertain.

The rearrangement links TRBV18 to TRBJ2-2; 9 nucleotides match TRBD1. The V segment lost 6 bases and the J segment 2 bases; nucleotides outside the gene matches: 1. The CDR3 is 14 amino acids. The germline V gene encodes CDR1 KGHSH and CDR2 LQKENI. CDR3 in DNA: TGTGCCAGCTCGGACAGGGGAAACACCGGGGAGCTGTTTTTT. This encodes CASSDRGNTGELFF.

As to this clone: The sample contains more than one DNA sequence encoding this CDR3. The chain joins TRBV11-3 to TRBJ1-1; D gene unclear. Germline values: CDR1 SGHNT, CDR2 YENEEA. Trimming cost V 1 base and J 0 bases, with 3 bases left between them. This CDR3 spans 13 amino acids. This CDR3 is CASSLGVNTEAFF. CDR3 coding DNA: TGTGCCAGCAGCTTAGGCGTGAACACTGAAGCTTTCTTT.

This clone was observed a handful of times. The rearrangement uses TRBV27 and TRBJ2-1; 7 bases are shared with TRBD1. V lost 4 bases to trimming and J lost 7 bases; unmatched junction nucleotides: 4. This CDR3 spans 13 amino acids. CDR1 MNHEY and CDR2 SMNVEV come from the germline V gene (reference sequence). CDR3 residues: CASSSTGRNEQFF. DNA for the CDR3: TGTGCCAGCAGTTCGACAGGGCGGAATGAGCAGTTCTTC.

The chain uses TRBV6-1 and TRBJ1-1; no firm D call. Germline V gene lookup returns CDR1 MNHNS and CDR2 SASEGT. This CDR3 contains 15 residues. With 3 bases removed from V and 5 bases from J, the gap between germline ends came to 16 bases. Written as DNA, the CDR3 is TGTGCCAGCAGTGAGGCCGAGGCGGGTCAAACTGAAGCTTTCTTT. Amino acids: CASSEAEAGQTEAFF.

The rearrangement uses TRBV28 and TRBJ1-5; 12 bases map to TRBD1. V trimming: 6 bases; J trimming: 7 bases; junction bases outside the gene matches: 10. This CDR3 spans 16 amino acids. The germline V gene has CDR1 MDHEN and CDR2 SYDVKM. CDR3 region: CASSRSGTGGWQPQHF. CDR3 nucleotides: TGTGCCAGCAGCCGGTCCGGGACAGGGGGCTGGCAGCCCCAGCATTTT.

The CDR3 spells CSPNRNTEAFF. CDR3 sequence (DNA): TGCAGCCCCAACAGGAACACTGAAGCTTTCTTT. The chain uses TRBV29-1 and TRBJ1-1; D is unresolved. The germline gives CDR1 SQVTM, CDR2 ANQGSEA. V lost 8 bases to trimming and J lost 1 base, with 8 bases between them. The CDR3 has 11 residues.

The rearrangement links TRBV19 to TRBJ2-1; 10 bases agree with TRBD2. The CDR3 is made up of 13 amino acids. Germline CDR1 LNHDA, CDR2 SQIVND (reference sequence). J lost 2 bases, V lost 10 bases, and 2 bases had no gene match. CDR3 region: CATGLAAYNEQFF. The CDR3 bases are TGTGCCACCGGACTAGCGGCCTACAATGAGCAGTTCTTC. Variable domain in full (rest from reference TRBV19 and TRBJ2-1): DGGITQSPKYLFRKEGQNVTLSCEQNLNHDAMYWYRQDPGQGLRLIYYSQIVNDFQKGDIAEGYSVSREKKESFPLTVTSAQKNPTAFYLCATGLAAYNEQFFGPGTRLTVL.

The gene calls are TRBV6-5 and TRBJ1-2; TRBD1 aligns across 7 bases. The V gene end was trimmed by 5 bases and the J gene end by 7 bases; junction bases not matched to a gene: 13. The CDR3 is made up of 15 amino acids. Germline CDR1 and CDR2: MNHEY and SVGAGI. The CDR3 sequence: CASSPPGQPSGGYTF. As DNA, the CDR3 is TGTGCCAGCAGTCCTCCGGGACAGCCGTCTGGTGGCTACACCTTC.

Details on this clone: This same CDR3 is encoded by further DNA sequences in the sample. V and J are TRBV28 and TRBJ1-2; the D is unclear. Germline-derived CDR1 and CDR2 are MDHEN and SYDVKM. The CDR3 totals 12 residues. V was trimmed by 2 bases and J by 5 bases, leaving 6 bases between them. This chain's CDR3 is CASSLRGYGYTF. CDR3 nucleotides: TGTGCCAGCAGTTTACGGGGATATGGCTACACCTTC.

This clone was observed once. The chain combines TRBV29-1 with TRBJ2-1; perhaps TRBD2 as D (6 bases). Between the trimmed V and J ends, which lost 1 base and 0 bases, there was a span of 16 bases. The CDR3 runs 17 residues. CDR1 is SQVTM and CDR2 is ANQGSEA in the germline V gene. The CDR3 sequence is CSVEGERERSSYNEQFF. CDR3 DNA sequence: TGCAGCGTTGAAGGGGAACGGGAGCGAAGCTCCTACAATGAGCAGTTCTTC.

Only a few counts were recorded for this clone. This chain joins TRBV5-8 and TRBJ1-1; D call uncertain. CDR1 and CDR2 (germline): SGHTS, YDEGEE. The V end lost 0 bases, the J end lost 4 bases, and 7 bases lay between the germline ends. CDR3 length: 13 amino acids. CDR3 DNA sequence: TGTGCCAGCAGCTTGGGAGGCGTCACTGAAGCTTTCTTT. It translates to CASSLGGVTEAFF.

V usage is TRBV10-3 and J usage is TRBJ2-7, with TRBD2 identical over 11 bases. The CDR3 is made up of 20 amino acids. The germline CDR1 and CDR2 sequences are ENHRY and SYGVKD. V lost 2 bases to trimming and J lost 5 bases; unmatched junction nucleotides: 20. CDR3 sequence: CAISENMGVAGGLVRDEQYF. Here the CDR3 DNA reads TGTGCCATCAGTGAGAACATGGGGGTAGCGGGAGGGCTAGTGAGGGACGAGCAGTACTTC.

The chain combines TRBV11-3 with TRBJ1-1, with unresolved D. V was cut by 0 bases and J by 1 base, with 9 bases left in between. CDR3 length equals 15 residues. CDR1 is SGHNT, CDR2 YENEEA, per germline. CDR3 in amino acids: CASSLDPGRNTEAFF. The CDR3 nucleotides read TGTGCCAGCAGCTTAGATCCGGGGAGGAACACTGAAGCTTTCTTT.

CDR3 residues: CASSQGTGTHTEAFF. The CDR3 DNA is TGTGCCAGCAGCCAAGGGACAGGGACTCACACTGAAGCTTTCTTT. The chain uses TRBV3-1 (or the pseudogene TRBV3-2) and TRBJ1-1, with 8 positions matching TRBD1. The J segment lost 3 bases and the V segment lost 1 base, leaving 4 bases of the junction unmatched. Germline CDR1 and CDR2: LGHDT and YNNKEL (reference sequence). CDR3 size: 15 residues.

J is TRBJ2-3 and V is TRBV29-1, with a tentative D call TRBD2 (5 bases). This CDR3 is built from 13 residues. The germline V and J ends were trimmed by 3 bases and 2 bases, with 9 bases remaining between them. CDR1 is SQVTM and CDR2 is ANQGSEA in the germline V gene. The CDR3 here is CSVDPDSTDTQYF. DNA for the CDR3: TGCAGCGTTGATCCGGACTCCACAGATACGCAGTATTTT.

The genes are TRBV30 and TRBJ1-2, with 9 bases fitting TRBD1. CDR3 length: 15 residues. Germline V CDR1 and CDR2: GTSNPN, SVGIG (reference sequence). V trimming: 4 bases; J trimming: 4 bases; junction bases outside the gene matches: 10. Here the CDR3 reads CAWTDRGRSIYGYTF. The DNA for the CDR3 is TGTGCCTGGACGGACAGGGGTCGCTCGATCTATGGCTACACCTTC. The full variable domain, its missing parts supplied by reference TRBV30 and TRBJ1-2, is SQTIHQWPATLVQPVGSPLSLECTVEGTSNPNLYWYRQAAGRGLQLLFYSVGIGQISSEVPQNLSASRPQDRQFILSSKKLLLSDSGFYLCAWTDRGRSIYGYTFGSGTRLTVV.

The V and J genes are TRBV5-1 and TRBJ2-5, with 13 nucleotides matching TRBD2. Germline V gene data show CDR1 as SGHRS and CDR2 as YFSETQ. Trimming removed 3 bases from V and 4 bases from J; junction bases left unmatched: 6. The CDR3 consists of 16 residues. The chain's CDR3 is CASSSRLAGGGETQYF. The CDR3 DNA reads TGCGCCAGCAGCTCCAGACTAGCGGGAGGAGGAGAGACCCAGTACTTC.

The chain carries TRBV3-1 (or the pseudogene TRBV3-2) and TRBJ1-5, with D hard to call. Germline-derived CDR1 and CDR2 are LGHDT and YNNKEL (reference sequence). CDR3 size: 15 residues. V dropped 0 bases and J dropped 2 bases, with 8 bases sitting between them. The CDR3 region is CASSQDHTGNQPQHF. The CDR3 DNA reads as TGTGCCAGCAGCCAAGATCACACAGGCAATCAGCCCCAGCATTTT.

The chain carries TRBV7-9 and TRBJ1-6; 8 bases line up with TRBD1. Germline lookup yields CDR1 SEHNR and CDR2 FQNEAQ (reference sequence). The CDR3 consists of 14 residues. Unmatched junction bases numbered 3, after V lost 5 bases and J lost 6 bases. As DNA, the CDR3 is TGTGCCAGCAGCCCTCAGGGGGCTAATTCACCCCTCCACTTT. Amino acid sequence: CASSPQGANSPLHF.

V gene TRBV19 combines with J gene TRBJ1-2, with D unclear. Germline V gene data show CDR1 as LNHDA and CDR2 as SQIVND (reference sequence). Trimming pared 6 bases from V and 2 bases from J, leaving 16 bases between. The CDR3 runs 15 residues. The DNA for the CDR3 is TGTGCCAGTAGACCCCGACCCCGGGAAAACTATGGCTACACCTTC. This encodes CASRPRPRENYGYTF.

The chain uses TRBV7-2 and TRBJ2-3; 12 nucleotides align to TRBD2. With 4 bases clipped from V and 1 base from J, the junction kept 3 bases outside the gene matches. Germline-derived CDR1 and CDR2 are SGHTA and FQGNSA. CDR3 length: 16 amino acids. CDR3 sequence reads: CASSSRLAGGTDTQYF. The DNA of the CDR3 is TGTGCCAGCAGCTCAAGACTAGCGGGAGGCACAGATACGCAGTATTTT.